These 11 T cell receptor beta chains originate from one sample sequenced in a study of PD-1 blockade in classical Hodgkin lymphoma. TCRdb's copy holds only in-frame clones and misses some; the assay was immunoSEQ multiplex PCR. The sample shows approximately 100,000 clones, 83% of them seen only once. The time point here: cycle 4 day 1 (C4D1), after 6 weeks of nivolumab. Brentuximab vedotin exposure varied among the patients, all of whom had relapsed after autologous stem cell transplantation. The sample was peripheral blood mononuclear cells (PBMCs), taken before the fourth cycle of nivolumab. The receptors originated from a human donor with classical Hodgkin lymphoma.

The chain has TRBV5-4 and TRBJ2-3; TRBD2 aligns across 10 bases. The length of the CDR3 is 16 residues. V shed 2 bases, J shed 1 base, and the junction held 4 bases outside the gene matches. Germline CDR1 reads SGHNT; CDR2 reads YYREEE (reference sequence). Written as DNA, the CDR3 is TGTGCCAGCAGCTTTAAAACTAGCGGGGGCACAGATACGCAGTATTTT. Amino acid sequence: CASSFKTSGGTDTQYF.

This clone was found a few times. The chain joins TRBV6-1 to TRBJ2-1; TRBD2 aligns across 10 bases. Germline values: CDR1 MNHNS, CDR2 SASEGT. Trimming at V came to 7 bases and at J to 5 bases, leaving 8 bases not matched to a gene. The CDR3 extends over 15 amino acids. CDR3 nucleotides: TGTGCCAGCACCAAACTAGCGGGGAAACACAATGAGCAGTTCTTC. It encodes CASTKLAGKHNEQFF.

With respect to this clone: Different DNA sequences within this sample yield the same CDR3. The V gene is TRBV7-7, the J gene TRBJ2-3, with D hard to call. Germline assignment: CDR1 SSHAT and CDR2 FNYEAQ (reference sequence). The CDR3 totals 14 residues. V was cut by 1 base and J by 6 bases, with 11 bases left in between. Written as DNA, the CDR3 is TGTGCCAGCAGCTTAGGTCCCGGTACGGATACGCAGTATTTT. Protein product: CASSLGPGTDTQYF.

This clone has just one count. The gene calls are TRBV5-1 and TRBJ2-4; no firm D call. The CDR3 has 14 amino acids. V was shortened by 0 bases and J by 8 bases, with 12 bases between the two germline ends. Germline assignment: CDR1 SGHRS and CDR2 YFSETQ. CDR3 DNA: TGCGCCAGCAGCTTGGACAGCTTATCTTACATTCAGTACTTC. Amino acids: CASSLDSLSYIQYF.

The chain is built from TRBV6-1 and TRBJ2-3; a possible D gene is TRBD2 (7 bases). The CDR3 totals 17 residues. The V and J ends lost 4 bases and 2 bases respectively, with 19 bases between them. The V gene's germline CDR1 is MNHNS and CDR2 SASEGT. This CDR3 is CASSALPGGQFTDTQYF. CDR3 sequence (DNA): TGTGCCAGCAGTGCGCTTCCGGGGGGCCAGTTCACAGATACGCAGTATTTT.

In DNA, the CDR3 is TGTGCCATCAGTGAGTCCGGGGGCCCGGGGGAGACCCAGTACTTC. Protein: CAISESGGPGETQYF. The chain joins TRBV10-3 to TRBJ2-5, with D perhaps assigned TRBD1 or TRBD2 (6 bases each). Trimming stripped 0 bases from V and 5 bases from J, with 13 bases between. From germline, CDR1 is ENHRY and CDR2 SYGVKD. The CDR3 length is 15 residues.

CDR3 sequence reads: CASSGGGLISGNTIYF. The CDR3 nucleotides read TGTGCCAGCTCAGGCGGGGGACTGATCTCTGGAAACACCATATATTTT. The genes are TRBV18 and TRBJ1-3, with D possibly TRBD1 on 5 matching bases. V dropped 5 bases and J dropped 0 bases, with 14 bases sitting between them. In germline, CDR1 is KGHSH, CDR2 LQKENI. The CDR3 runs to 16 residues.

This chain links TRBV7-2 with TRBJ1-2, with D perhaps TRBD1 (5 bases). Deletions cut 1 base from V and 4 bases from J, with 10 bases between. The CDR3 spans 14 residues. Germline V gene data show CDR1 as SGHTA and CDR2 as FQGNSA. This CDR3 reads CASSLGAGGYGYTF. As DNA, the CDR3 is TGTGCCAGCAGCTTAGGTGCGGGGGGCTATGGCTACACCTTC.

The J gene is TRBJ2-5, the V gene TRBV10-3, with unresolved D. V lost 10 bases to trimming and J lost 1 base, with 7 bases between them. The germline gives CDR1 ENHRY, CDR2 SYGVKD. The CDR3 extends over 11 amino acids. The CDR3 bases are TGTGCCACTGGGCCCCAAGAGACCCAGTACTTC. Translating gives CATGPQETQYF.

The rearrangement links TRBV30 to TRBJ2-7; D tentatively reads TRBD1 or TRBD2 (7 bases each). V was cut by 2 bases and J by 6 bases, with 17 bases left in between. Per the germline V gene, CDR1 is GTSNPN and CDR2 is SVGIG (reference sequence). CDR3 length equals 14 residues. This chain's CDR3 is CAWSQGGIASEQYF. In DNA, the CDR3 is TGTGCCTGGAGTCAGGGGGGGATCGCCTCCGAGCAGTACTTC. The whole variable domain, filled in from reference TRBV30 and TRBJ2-7, reads SQTIHQWPATLVQPVGSPLSLECTVEGTSNPNLYWYRQAAGRGLQLLFYSVGIGQISSEVPQNLSASRPQDRQFILSSKKLLLSDSGFYLCAWSQGGIASEQYFGPGTRLTVT.

This chain connects TRBV6-6 to TRBJ1-2, with 8 nucleotides matching TRBD1. J gave up 4 bases and V 6 bases, and 7 bases lay outside the gene matches. Per germline, CDR1 MNHNY and CDR2 SVGAGI (reference sequence). CDR3 length equals 14 residues. This CDR3 reads CASRSGQAGYGYTF. CDR3 bases: TGTGCCAGCAGATCGGGACAGGCGGGCTATGGCTACACCTTC.